The 31 T cell receptor beta chains given below trace back to one sample, sequenced in a study of cytomegalovirus exposure and HLA in healthy donors. Primers for the PCR totalled 60 Vbeta and 13 Jbeta. Repertoires were generated with immunoSEQ multiplex PCR, while TCRdb's copy carries only in-frame clones and drops some. Of about 120,000 clones listed, about four fifths are singletons. Sequences were obtained from PBMCs. These TCRs come from a woman aged 40 to 50 in good health and CMV-seropositive.

The chain has TRBV6-1 and TRBJ2-1; D unclear. Germline V gives CDR1 MNHNS, CDR2 SASEGT. V lost 4 bases and J 8 bases, leaving 18 bases between the germline ends. The CDR3 loop spans 15 amino acids. CDR3 DNA: TGTGCCAGCAGTGGATCCGTCAGGCCCGGCGATGAGCAGTTCTTC. Amino acid sequence: CASSGSVRPGDEQFF.

The chain has TRBV25-1 and TRBJ2-7, with TRBD1 identical over 10 bases. The germline V gene encodes CDR1 MGHDK and CDR2 SYGVNS. V dropped 6 bases and J dropped 6; count of bases not matched to a gene: 11. The CDR3 has 15 amino acids. CDR3 loop: CASRAGQGLSGEQYF. The CDR3 nucleotides read TGTGCCAGCAGGGCGGGACAGGGGTTATCAGGCGAGCAGTACTTC.

The rearrangement uses TRBV27 and TRBJ2-1; D is perhaps TRBD2 (6 bases). The CDR3 consists of 13 residues. V was cut by 5 bases and J by 5 bases, with 10 bases left in between. Germline CDR1 reads MNHEY; CDR2 reads SMNVEV (reference sequence). Here the CDR3 DNA reads TGTGCCAGCAGTACTCTAGCGAACAATGAGCAGTTCTTC. Protein product: CASSTLANNEQFF.

The gene calls are TRBV13 and TRBJ1-1; D may be TRBD1 (6 bases). The V and J ends lost 4 bases and 0 bases respectively, with 15 bases between them. The CDR3 length is 16 residues. Germline values: CDR1 PRHDT, CDR2 FYEKMQ (reference sequence). The CDR3, as DNA: TGTGCCAGCAGCTCACACAGGGTGGGGGTGAACACTGAAGCTTTCTTT. Protein product: CASSSHRVGVNTEAFF.

This chain connects TRBV10-3 to TRBJ1-1; TRBD1 matches 8 bases. V lost 2 bases to trimming and J lost 1 base; unmatched junction nucleotides: 6. The CDR3 consists of 16 residues. CDR1 ENHRY and CDR2 SYGVKD come from the germline V gene. The CDR3 reads CAISETGQGWNTEAFF. As DNA, the CDR3 is TGTGCCATCAGTGAGACCGGACAGGGTTGGAACACTGAAGCTTTCTTT.

J is TRBJ1-1 and V is TRBV5-5; D unclear. Between the trimmed V and J ends, which lost 1 base and 4 bases, there was a span of 11 bases. This CDR3 spans 14 amino acids. Germline CDR1 is SGHKS and CDR2 is YYEKEE (reference sequence). The CDR3 region has the DNA TGTGCCAGCAGCTTGCTTGGGGAGGGCACTGAAGCTTTCTTT. Its translation: CASSLLGEGTEAFF.

The rearrangement links TRBV5-4 to TRBJ2-1, with 12 bases fitting TRBD2. V was clipped by 5 bases and J by 4 bases; unmatched bases: 4. Germline V gene data show CDR1 as SGHNT and CDR2 as YYREEE (reference sequence). The CDR3 extends over 15 amino acids. The CDR3 protein is CASSWLAGGYNEQFF. The CDR3 nucleotides read TGTGCCAGCAGTTGGCTAGCGGGAGGGTACAATGAGCAGTTCTTC.

Here the CDR3 DNA reads TGTGCCAGCAGTTACAGGGGGCTTCGCACCGGGGAGCTGTTTTTT. Protein product: CASSYRGLRTGELFF. This sequence joins TRBV6-5 and TRBJ2-2; TRBD1 matches 7 bases. The CDR3 is 15 residues long. The germline V gene encodes CDR1 MNHEY and CDR2 SVGAGI. J gave up 4 bases and V 2 bases, and 4 bases lay outside the gene matches.

V usage is TRBV12-5 and J usage is TRBJ1-3; 9 bases match TRBD1. The J segment lost 1 base and the V segment lost 0 bases, leaving 4 bases of the junction unmatched. The V gene's germline CDR1 is LGHNT and CDR2 FRNRAP. CDR3 length equals 17 residues. In nucleotides, the CDR3 is TGTGCTAGTGGTTTGGTTACAGGGGGCGCTTCTGGAAACACCATATATTTT. Translating it yields CASGLVTGGASGNTIYF.

This chain joins TRBV11-3 and TRBJ2-5, with 8 nucleotides matching TRBD2. The CDR3 length is 16 residues. The germline gives CDR1 SGHNT, CDR2 YENEEA. V was clipped by 4 bases and J by 4 bases; unmatched bases: 11. The CDR3 DNA reads TGTGCCAGCAGCTCCGCAGGAGCGGGAGTTGGAGAGACCCAGTACTTC. Translated, it gives CASSSAGAGVGETQYF.

The chain joins TRBV28 to TRBJ1-1; 10 bases match TRBD1. This CDR3 is built from 14 residues. The germline V gene encodes CDR1 MDHEN and CDR2 SYDVKM. V trimming: 5 bases; J trimming: 3 bases; junction bases outside the gene matches: 3. This CDR3 is CASSGGTGDTEAFF. As DNA, the CDR3 is TGTGCCAGCAGTGGAGGGACAGGGGACACTGAAGCTTTCTTT.

The V gene is TRBV6-5, the J gene TRBJ1-1; D remains unclear. This CDR3 region has 12 residues. From germline, CDR1 is MNHEY and CDR2 SVGAGI. Deletions cut 6 bases from V and 5 bases from J, with 10 bases between. CDR3 nucleotides: TGTGCCAGCAGCCGAGGTATGACTGAAGCTTTCTTT. Protein product: CASSRGMTEAFF.

This clone appeared once. The chain couples TRBV30 to TRBJ1-6; D remains ambiguous. The CDR3 sequence is 16 residues long. Germline V gene data show CDR1 as GTSNPN and CDR2 as SVGIG (reference sequence). V was cut by 2 bases and J by 10 bases, with 21 bases left in between. CDR3 region: CAWSTLIGGLYSPLHF. The CDR3 DNA sequence: TGTGCCTGGAGTACCCTTATTGGAGGGTTGTACTCACCCCTCCACTTT.

The chain employs TRBV20-1 and TRBJ1-1; no definite D call. The CDR3 runs 10 residues. The V and J ends lost 1 base and 8 bases respectively, with 5 bases between them. Germline assignment: CDR1 DFQATT and CDR2 SNEGSKA (reference sequence). CDR3 protein: CSARVAEAFF. CDR3 in DNA: TGCAGTGCTAGAGTAGCAGAAGCTTTCTTT.

The chain recombines TRBV6-4 with TRBJ2-3; the match to TRBD2 covers 7 bases. Germline V gene sequence: CDR1 MRHNA, CDR2 SNTAGT. This CDR3 has 15 residues. V dropped 4 bases and J dropped 0; count of bases not matched to a gene: 4. This CDR3 reads CASSGSSGSTDTQYF. DNA for the CDR3: TGTGCCAGCAGTGGCTCTAGCGGCAGCACAGATACGCAGTATTTT.

The gene calls are TRBV6-1 and TRBJ2-1, with 8 bases lining up with TRBD1. V trimming: 11 bases; J trimming: 7 bases; junction bases outside the gene matches: 7. Germline V CDR1 and CDR2: MNHNS, SASEGT. The CDR3 spans 12 residues. The CDR3 DNA reads TGTGCCGTCTTTACAGGGGGGAATGAGCAGTTCTTC. Amino acid sequence: CAVFTGGNEQFF.

The chain carries TRBV29-1 and TRBJ1-4; 7 bases agree with TRBD1. The trim removed 7 bases at V and 3 bases at J, leaving 2 bases unmatched. The CDR3 has 12 residues. Germline V gene sequence: CDR1 SQVTM, CDR2 ANQGSEA. In DNA form, the CDR3 reads TGCAGCGCCCAGGGGGCTAATGAAAAACTGTTTTTT. Its protein is CSAQGANEKLFF.

The gene calls are TRBV9 and TRBJ2-2; TRBD1 might be the D (6 bases). Germline loops: CDR1 SGDLS, CDR2 YYNGEE. With 6 bases removed from V and 5 bases from J, the gap between germline ends came to 11 bases. The CDR3 covers 13 residues. The CDR3 here is CASTLTGTGELFF. The CDR3 coding sequence is TGTGCCAGCACCTTGACAGGAACCGGGGAGCTGTTTTTT. The variable domain in full, with the rest retrieved from reference TRBV9 and TRBJ2-2, is DSGVTQTPKHLITATGQRVTLRCSPRSGDLSVYWYQQSLDQGLQFLIQYYNGEERAKGNILERFSAQQFPDLHSELNLSSLELGDSALYFCASTLTGTGELFFGEGSRLTVL.

CDR3 sequence reads: CASSFRIAGEMEQYF. Here the CDR3 DNA reads TGTGCCAGCAGCTTCCGCATAGCGGGAGAGATGGAGCAGTACTTC. The chain uses TRBV11-2 and TRBJ2-7, with 9 bases lining up with TRBD2. Trimming took 3 bases from V and 7 from J; bases not matched to a gene: 10. Germline V gene sequence: CDR1 SGHAT, CDR2 FQNNGV. This CDR3 region has 15 residues.

The V and J genes are TRBV5-1 and TRBJ1-1; weak D call: TRBD1 (5 bases). The V gene lost 4 bases and the J gene lost 4 bases, with 29 bases spanning the gap. This CDR3 comprises 19 residues. Per the germline V gene, CDR1 is SGHRS and CDR2 is YFSETQ. The CDR3 nucleotides are TGCGCCAGCAGCCCGACCCCAACGGGCAGGGCAACTTTCGGCACTGAAGCTTTCTTT. Translation: CASSPTPTGRATFGTEAFF.

This chain links TRBV2 with TRBJ1-1; D may be TRBD1 (6 bases). Germline values: CDR1 SNHLY, CDR2 FYNNEI. This CDR3 contains 15 residues. V was shortened by 1 base and J by 9 bases, with 18 bases between the two germline ends. This chain's CDR3 is CASSEVKRDNYKAFF. DNA of the CDR3: TGTGCCAGCAGTGAAGTTAAACGGGACAATTATAAAGCTTTCTTT. The full variable domain, its missing parts supplied by reference TRBV2 and TRBJ1-1, is EPEVTQTPSHQVTQMGQEVILRCVPISNHLYFYWYRQILGQKVEFLVSFYNNEISEKSEIFDDQFSVERPDGSNFTLKIRSTKLEDSAMYFCASSEVKRDNYKAFFGQGTRLTVV.

The chain has TRBV27 and TRBJ1-1; 8 bases fit TRBD1. J lost 3 bases, V lost 8 bases, and 11 bases had no gene match. This CDR3 contains 15 residues. Germline CDR1 and CDR2: MNHEY and SMNVEV (reference sequence). The CDR3 DNA follows: TGTGCCAGCGCCGCAGGGGGCGCATTGTACACTGAAGCTTTCTTT. Translating it yields CASAAGGALYTEAFF.

This chain connects TRBV10-2 to TRBJ2-2; 8 nucleotides align to TRBD1. Trimming cost V 10 bases and J 7 bases; bases outside gene matches: 14. CDR1 and CDR2 (germline): WSHSY, SAAADI. The CDR3 extends over 15 amino acids. The CDR3 loop is CATLRQGAGVGELFF. Written as DNA, the CDR3 is TGCGCCACCTTGCGCCAGGGGGCCGGTGTCGGGGAGCTGTTTTTT.

This sequence joins TRBV19 and TRBJ2-7, with 10 bases fitting TRBD2. The V gene's germline CDR1 is LNHDA and CDR2 SQIVND (reference sequence). The CDR3 contains 16 residues. V dropped 4 bases and J dropped 2; count of bases not matched to a gene: 8. CDR3 in amino acids: CASSTKTSGSTYEQYF. As DNA, the CDR3 is TGTGCCAGTAGTACTAAGACTAGCGGGTCCACCTACGAGCAGTACTTC.

CDR3 nucleotides: TGCAGCGTTTCTCGAGGTAGCGGGAGCGTATATACCGGGGAGCTGTTTTTT. Encoded protein: CSVSRGSGSVYTGELFF. This chain uses TRBV29-1 with TRBJ2-2, with 9 bases matching TRBD2. This CDR3 is 17 amino acids long. The ends lost 5 bases at V and 5 bases at J; junction bases unmatched: 15. Germline loops: CDR1 SQVTM, CDR2 ANQGSEA.

This chain uses TRBV18 with TRBJ1-1; D call uncertain. The CDR3 has 13 residues. V was shortened by 4 bases and J by 6 bases, with 12 bases between the two germline ends. The germline CDR1 and CDR2 sequences are KGHSH and LQKENI. This CDR3 is CASSQNGVAEAFF. The DNA of the CDR3 is TGTGCCAGCTCACAAAACGGGGTCGCTGAAGCTTTCTTT. Full variable domain (outside the CDR3, taken from reference TRBV18 and TRBJ1-1): NAGVMQNPRHLVRRRGQEARLRCSPMKGHSHVYWYRQLPEEGLKFMVYLQKENIIDESGMPKERFSAEFPKEGPSILRIQQVVRGDSAAYFCASSQNGVAEAFFGQGTRLTVV.

The chain uses TRBV2 and TRBJ2-7; a possible D gene is TRBD2 (5 bases). The ends were cut back, 8 bases at V and 3 bases at J, with 11 bases in the middle. This CDR3 is 12 amino acids long. Germline V gives CDR1 SNHLY, CDR2 FYNNEI. In nucleotides, the CDR3 is TGTGCCAGCTGGGAGTCCGGCTACGAGCAGTACTTC. Encoded protein: CASWESGYEQYF. Full variable domain (outside the CDR3, taken from reference TRBV2 and TRBJ2-7): EPEVTQTPSHQVTQMGQEVILRCVPISNHLYFYWYRQILGQKVEFLVSFYNNEISEKSEIFDDQFSVERPDGSNFTLKIRSTKLEDSAMYFCASWESGYEQYFGPGTRLTVT.

The chain uses TRBV5-1 and TRBJ2-5; D is unresolved. From germline, CDR1 is SGHRS and CDR2 YFSETQ. V lost 6 bases and J 4 bases, leaving 7 bases between the germline ends. The CDR3 is 11 residues long. In nucleotides, the CDR3 is TGCGCCAGCACTGGCTCAGAGACCCAGTACTTC. This translates into CASTGSETQYF.

The V and J genes are TRBV6-1 and TRBJ2-2; possible D gene TRBD2, 6 bases. Germline loops: CDR1 MNHNS, CDR2 SASEGT. This CDR3 contains 14 residues. The ends were cut back, 10 bases at V and 5 bases at J, with 17 bases in the middle. The DNA for the CDR3 is TGTGCCACCTTGTCTGCGGGAATTACCGGGGAGCTGTTTTTT. Its protein is CATLSAGITGELFF.

J is TRBJ2-3 and V is TRBV5-4; D possibly corresponds to TRBD2 (5 bases). V lost 5 bases, J lost 4 bases, and 17 bases lay in between. This CDR3 region has 15 residues. Per germline, CDR1 SGHNT and CDR2 YYREEE (reference sequence). CDR3: CASRPSTYAPDTQYF. For the CDR3, the DNA is TGTGCCAGCAGGCCTAGCACGTACGCGCCAGATACGCAGTATTTT.

The chain links TRBV16 to TRBJ2-4; 9 bases fit TRBD1. The germline CDR1 and CDR2 sequences are KGHSY and FQNENV. The junction had 0 bases not matched to a gene; V was cut back by 2 bases and J by 7 bases. The CDR3 consists of 13 residues. The CDR3 is CASSQDRGNIQYF. The CDR3 DNA reads as TGTGCCAGCAGCCAAGACAGGGGGAACATTCAGTACTTC.